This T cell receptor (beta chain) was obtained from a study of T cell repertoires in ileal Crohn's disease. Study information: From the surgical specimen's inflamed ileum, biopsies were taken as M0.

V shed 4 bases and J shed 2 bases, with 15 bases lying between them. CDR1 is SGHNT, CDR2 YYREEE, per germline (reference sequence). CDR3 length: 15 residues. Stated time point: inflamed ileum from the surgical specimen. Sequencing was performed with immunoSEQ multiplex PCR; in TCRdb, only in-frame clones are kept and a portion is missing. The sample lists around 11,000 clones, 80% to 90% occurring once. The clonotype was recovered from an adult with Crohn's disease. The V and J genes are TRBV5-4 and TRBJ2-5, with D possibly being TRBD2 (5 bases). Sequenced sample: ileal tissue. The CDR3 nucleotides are TGTGCCAGCAGCCCAGCACTGACGGGGCAAGAGACCCAGTACTTC. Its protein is CASSPALTGQETQYF.